These 21 T cell receptor beta chains were all obtained from the same sample, sequenced in a study of neurological immune-mediated disorders. TCRdb itself ran the 5' RACE reads through MiXCR, one entry per CDR3 protein. This sample has roughly 70,000 distinct CDR3 sequences, with around 5.2% found just once. The specimen sequenced was PBMCs. The receptors stem from a woman between 25 and 40 years old with multiple sclerosis.

This clonotype has a count of ten or more. This chain connects TRBV5-6 to TRBJ2-7; D remains unclear. CDR3 length: 15 amino acids. The germline gives CDR1 SGHDT, CDR2 YYEEEE. V was pared by 1 base and J by 0 bases, with 11 bases between. CDR3 coding DNA: TGTGCCAGCAGCTTGAGACCGTCACACTCCTACGAGCAGTACTTC. It is translated as CASSLRPSHSYEQYF.

There are a few counts of this clonotype. The chain links TRBV20-1 to TRBJ2-2; 9 positions match TRBD2. V shed 5 bases and J 0 bases; nucleotides not matched to a gene: 10. CDR3 length: 17 amino acids. CDR1 and CDR2 from the germline V gene are DFQATT and SNEGSKA (reference sequence). In DNA form, the CDR3 reads TGCAGTGCTGAGGGTCTTCTAGCGGGGACGAACACCGGGGAGCTGTTTTTT. Protein: CSAEGLLAGTNTGELFF.

This clonotype came up many times. The chain has TRBV5-1 and TRBJ2-6, with 10 bases lining up with TRBD2. V lost 3 bases, J lost 0 bases, and 6 bases stayed unmatched. The length of the CDR3 is 18 residues. The V gene's germline CDR1 is SGHRS and CDR2 YFSETQ. CDR3 nucleotide sequence: TGCGCCAGCAGCTCCGGACTAGCGGACCCCTCTGGGGCCAACGTCCTGACTTTC. Its translation: CASSSGLADPSGANVLTF.

This clonotype was seen more than once but under ten times. The rearrangement joins TRBV20-1 to TRBJ2-2; D is ambiguous. This CDR3 is built from 14 residues. With 6 bases removed from V and 0 bases from J, the gap between germline ends came to 11 bases. Germline V gene data show CDR1 as DFQATT and CDR2 as SNEGSKA (reference sequence). The CDR3 sequence is CSAPHVANTGELFF. Written as DNA, the CDR3 is TGCAGTGCCCCACACGTTGCGAACACCGGGGAGCTGTTTTTT.

This clonotype occurred many times. The gene calls are TRBV6-5 and TRBJ2-3; no clear D gene. This CDR3 is 12 amino acids long. Germline V gene data show CDR1 as MNHEY and CDR2 as SVGAGI. The V end was cut by 8 bases, the J end by 0 bases, with 6 bases between. CDR3 amino acids: CASAQSTDTQYF. The CDR3 DNA reads TGTGCCAGCGCCCAAAGCACAGATACGCAGTATTTT.

This clonotype was seen many times. V gene TRBV20-1 combines with J gene TRBJ2-3; 9 bases fit TRBD2. The germline gives CDR1 DFQATT, CDR2 SNEGSKA (reference sequence). Trimming cost V 6 bases and J 6 bases; bases outside gene matches: 10. The CDR3 is made up of 14 amino acids. The CDR3 loop is CSAESGGSSDTQYF. CDR3 nucleotides: TGCAGTGCCGAGAGCGGGGGGTCCTCGGATACGCAGTATTTT.

This clonotype was counted ten times or more. This sequence joins TRBV11-2 and TRBJ2-3; TRBD2 matches at 9 bases. V shed 0 bases and J 6 bases; nucleotides not matched to a gene: 7. The CDR3 contains 16 residues. Germline V lookup: CDR1 SGHAT, CDR2 FQNNGV. The CDR3 is CASSLEIAGASDTQYF. Here the CDR3 DNA reads TGTGCCAGCAGCTTAGAGATAGCGGGAGCCTCTGATACGCAGTATTTT.

This chain links TRBV5-6 with TRBJ2-3; weak D call: TRBD1 (5 bases). Germline CDR1 is SGHDT and CDR2 is YYEEEE. This CDR3 is 15 amino acids long. The V end was cut by 7 bases, the J end by 2 bases, with 17 bases between. The DNA of the CDR3 is TGTGCCAGCGCCTTGCAGGGTATCTACACAGATACGCAGTATTTT. The encoded protein is CASALQGIYTDTQYF.

This clonotype was counted only a few times. This sequence joins TRBV5-1 and TRBJ2-5, with D unresolved. The V and J ends lost 4 bases and 5 bases respectively, with 15 bases between them. CDR3 length equals 14 residues. Germline loops: CDR1 SGHRS, CDR2 YFSETQ. CDR3 sequence: CASSPSGVGETQYF. In DNA, the CDR3 is TGCGCCAGCAGCCCTTCTGGGGTTGGGGAGACCCAGTACTTC.

V and J are TRBV15 and TRBJ2-5; a weak D match, TRBD2 (6 bases). In germline, CDR1 is LNHNV, CDR2 YYDKDF (reference sequence). This CDR3 is built from 17 residues. Trimming shortened V by 2 bases and J by 5 bases, and 21 bases separated the two germline ends. The CDR3 region has the DNA TGTGCCACCAGCAGATCGAACGCGGGATCAAAGGTGGAGACCCAGTACTTC. Translating it yields CATSRSNAGSKVETQYF.

Ten or more counts support this clonotype. V is TRBV20-1 and J is TRBJ1-5, with D perhaps matching TRBD1 (5 bases). The germline V gene has CDR1 DFQATT and CDR2 SNEGSKA (reference sequence). V gave up 5 bases and J gave up 5 bases, with 10 bases separating them. The CDR3 loop spans 12 amino acids. Written as DNA, the CDR3 is TGCAGTGCTGGCGGGGGGTATCAGCCCCAGCATTTT. Its protein product is CSAGGGYQPQHF.

Notes on this clonotype: One end of the junction fails to match germline, which may point to a read error. The chain recombines TRBV3-1 with TRBJ1-5; D is perhaps TRBD1 (5 bases). Germline CDR1 LGHDT, CDR2 YNNKEL (reference sequence). The CDR3 spans 13 residues. CDR3 amino acids: CASSRTFNQPQNF. The CDR3 nucleotides are TGTGCCAGCAGCCGGACATTTAATCAGCCCCAGAATTTT.

This clonotype was picked up many times. This sequence joins TRBV5-1 and TRBJ2-3, with D perhaps matching TRBD1 (5 bases). The germline CDR1 and CDR2 sequences are SGHRS and YFSETQ. Trimming pared 4 bases from V and 7 bases from J, leaving 10 bases between. This CDR3 contains 12 residues. CDR3 region: CASSADTNTQYF. The CDR3 DNA reads as TGCGCCAGCAGCGCGGACACGAATACGCAGTATTTT.

Ten or more counts support this clonotype. This sequence joins TRBV20-1 and TRBJ2-1; D gene uncertain. The germline CDR1 and CDR2 sequences are DFQATT and SNEGSKA (reference sequence). V lost 5 bases to trimming and J lost 4 bases, with 9 bases between them. The CDR3 is 12 residues long. As DNA, the CDR3 is TGCAGTGCTCACGGACGTTACAATGAGCAGTTCTTC. Residues: CSAHGRYNEQFF.

This clonotype was counted many times. V and J are TRBV5-1 and TRBJ1-6; no firm D call. Trimming pared 0 bases from V and 5 bases from J, leaving 9 bases between. Germline V CDR1 and CDR2: SGHRS, YFSETQ. This CDR3 has 15 amino acids. The chain's CDR3 is CASSLDRRNNSPLHF. The DNA for the CDR3 is TGCGCCAGCAGCTTGGACAGACGTAATAATTCACCCCTCCACTTT.

At least ten counts were recorded for this clonotype. This rearrangement joins TRBV3-1 to TRBJ2-3; no definite D call. V lost 4 bases to trimming and J lost 4 bases, with 21 bases between them. This CDR3 region has 17 residues. CDR1 LGHDT and CDR2 YNNKEL come from the germline V gene (reference sequence). This CDR3 is CASSRESYTRTADTQYF. CDR3 in DNA: TGTGCCAGCAGCCGAGAGAGCTACACCAGGACCGCAGATACGCAGTATTTT.

The chain recombines TRBV20-1 with TRBJ1-2; tentative D call: TRBD1 (6 bases). CDR1 and CDR2 from the germline V gene are DFQATT and SNEGSKA (reference sequence). The CDR3 spans 14 residues. V was trimmed by 5 bases and J by 4 bases, leaving 17 bases between them. CDR3 loop: CSAPGRGSGYGYTF. The DNA of the CDR3 is TGCAGTGCTCCGGGAAGGGGGAGCGGCTATGGCTACACCTTC.

This clonotype was seen many times. The chain couples TRBV19 to TRBJ2-7; no clear D gene. Germline assignment: CDR1 LNHDA and CDR2 SQIVND (reference sequence). V dropped 5 bases and J dropped 5 bases, with 10 bases sitting between them. The CDR3 has 12 amino acids. This CDR3 reads CASSPNFHEQYF. CDR3 DNA: TGTGCCAGTAGTCCAAATTTCCACGAGCAGTACTTC.

This clonotype was seen ten or more times. V is TRBV24-1 and J is TRBJ2-1; tentative D call: TRBD1 (5 bases). Germline V gene sequence: CDR1 KGHDR, CDR2 SFDVKD. This CDR3 is built from 13 residues. V lost 4 bases and J 8 bases, leaving 11 bases between the germline ends. CDR3 in amino acids: CATSDPDSYEQFF. The CDR3, as DNA: TGTGCCACCAGTGACCCCGACAGCTATGAGCAGTTCTTC.

This clonotype has only a few counts. The chain couples TRBV5-1 to TRBJ2-5, with unresolved D. CDR1 and CDR2 (germline): SGHRS, YFSETQ. Trimming left V 1 base short and J 5 bases short, with 15 bases between. This CDR3 comprises 15 residues. In nucleotides, the CDR3 is TGCGCCAGCAGCTTGTCGAAGCAGGTGGTCGAGACCCAGTACTTC. It codes for CASSLSKQVVETQYF.

This clonotype has a count of ten or more. The chain recombines TRBV5-1 with TRBJ1-2; weak D call: TRBD1 (6 bases). V lost 7 bases and J lost 8, with 15 bases in between. The V gene's germline CDR1 is SGHRS and CDR2 YFSETQ. This CDR3 is built from 12 residues. In DNA form, the CDR3 reads TGCGCCAGCCGACAGGAAGGCGGCGGCTACACCTTC. Residues: CASRQEGGGYTF.